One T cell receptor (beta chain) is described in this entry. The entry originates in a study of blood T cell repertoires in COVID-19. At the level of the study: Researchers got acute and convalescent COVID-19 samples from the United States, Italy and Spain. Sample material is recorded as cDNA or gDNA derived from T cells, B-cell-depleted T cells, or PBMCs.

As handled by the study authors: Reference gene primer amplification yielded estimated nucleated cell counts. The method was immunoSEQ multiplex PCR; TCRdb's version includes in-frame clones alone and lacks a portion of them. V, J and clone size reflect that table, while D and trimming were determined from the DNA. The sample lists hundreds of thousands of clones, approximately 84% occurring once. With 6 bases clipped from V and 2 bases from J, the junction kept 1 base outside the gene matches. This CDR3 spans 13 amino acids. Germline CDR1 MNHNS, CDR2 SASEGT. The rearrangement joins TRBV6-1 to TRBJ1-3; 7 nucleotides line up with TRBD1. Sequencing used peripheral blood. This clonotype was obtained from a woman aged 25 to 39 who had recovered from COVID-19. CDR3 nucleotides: TGTGCCAGCAGCGACAGGGCTGGAAACACCATATATTTT. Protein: CASSDRAGNTIYF.